These 11 T cell receptor beta chains were sequenced from one sample in a study of blood T cell repertoires in COVID-19. Sequencing used immunoSEQ multiplex PCR; TCRdb keeps in-frame clones, though not all of them. The sample comprises around 100,000 clones, roughly 80% of which are singletons, and around 8% rests with the top ten. The sample comprised peripheral blood. The origin of the receptors is a woman in her forties with acute or convalescent COVID-19.

This chain uses TRBV6-5 with TRBJ2-7; 7 bases map to TRBD1. V gave up 6 bases and J gave up 10 bases; unmatched junction bases: 15. From germline, CDR1 is MNHEY and CDR2 SVGAGI. CDR3 length: 14 residues. CDR3 amino acids: CASSNRGSKGGQYF. The CDR3 DNA reads TGTGCCAGCAGCAACAGGGGATCAAAAGGCGGTCAGTACTTC.

This clone came up once. The chain uses TRBV7-2 and TRBJ2-1; 8 bases are shared with TRBD1. V lost 2 bases and J lost 9; bases outside the gene matches: 6. Germline-derived CDR1 and CDR2 are SGHTA and FQGNSA. This CDR3 comprises 14 residues. The DNA of the CDR3 is TGTGCCAGCAGCTTATGGACAGGGTCTAGTGAGCAGTTCTTC. Amino acid sequence: CASSLWTGSSEQFF.

This chain connects TRBV5-5 to TRBJ1-6; the D is unclear. The CDR3 consists of 16 residues. Germline V gene data show CDR1 as SGHKS and CDR2 as YYEKEE (reference sequence). The ends were cut back, 0 bases at V and 8 bases at J, with 15 bases in the middle. CDR3 residues: CASSLGWVGPDSPLHF. In nucleotides, the CDR3 is TGTGCCAGCAGCTTGGGGTGGGTGGGCCCAGATTCACCCCTCCACTTT. Supplemented by reference TRBV5-5 and TRBJ1-6, the full variable domain reads DAGVTQSPTHLIKTRGQQVTLRCSPISGHKSVSWYQQVLGQGPQFIFQYYEKEERGRGNFPDRFSARQFPNYSSELNVNALLLGDSALYLCASSLGWVGPDSPLHFGNGTRLTVT.

V and J are TRBV7-8 and TRBJ1-1; a possible D gene is TRBD1 (6 bases). Germline values: CDR1 SGHVS, CDR2 FQNEAQ. The CDR3 is 13 residues long. The CDR3 nucleotides are TGTTCCTCAGGGGTAAGGGGGAACACTGAAGCTTTCTTT. Translating gives CSSGVRGNTEAFF.

For the CDR3, the DNA is TGTGCCAGTAGGACAGTCCTTTTGGTTGGTAGCTACACCTTC. This encodes CASRTVLLVGSYTF. The rearrangement links TRBV19 to TRBJ1-2; tentative D call: TRBD1 (5 bases). The CDR3 consists of 14 residues. With 6 bases removed from V and 9 bases from J, the gap between germline ends came to 20 bases. The germline V gene encodes CDR1 LNHDA and CDR2 SQIVND (reference sequence).

The V call is TRBV3-1 (or the pseudogene TRBV3-2), the J call TRBJ1-1; D remains ambiguous. The germline CDR1 and CDR2 sequences are LGHDT and YNNKEL (reference sequence). Trimming cost V 3 bases and J 2 bases, with 16 bases left between them. This CDR3 has 16 residues. The CDR3 loop is CASSQAETGANTEAFF. In DNA form, the CDR3 reads TGTGCCAGCAGCCAGGCCGAAACGGGAGCTAACACTGAAGCTTTCTTT.

The gene calls are TRBV18 and TRBJ1-5, with 8 bases that match TRBD1. CDR1 and CDR2 from the germline V gene are KGHSH and LQKENI. Trimming took 5 bases from V and 3 from J; bases not matched to a gene: 3. The CDR3 extends over 14 amino acids. The CDR3 DNA follows: TGTGCCAGCTCAAAGGACAGGGACAATCAGCCCCAGCATTTT. Residues: CASSKDRDNQPQHF. Using reference TRBV18 and TRBJ1-5 for the parts outside the CDR3, the full variable domain is NAGVMQNPRHLVRRRGQEARLRCSPMKGHSHVYWYRQLPEEGLKFMVYLQKENIIDESGMPKERFSAEFPKEGPSILRIQQVVRGDSAAYFCASSKDRDNQPQHFGDGTRLSIL.

The genes are TRBV19 and TRBJ2-6; tentatively, D is TRBD1 (5 bases). From germline, CDR1 is LNHDA and CDR2 SQIVND (reference sequence). The CDR3 consists of 15 residues. Trimming stripped 4 bases from V and 0 bases from J, with 7 bases between. CDR3 amino acids: CASSTQGSGANVLTF. CDR3 coding DNA: TGTGCCAGTAGTACTCAGGGCTCTGGGGCCAACGTCCTGACTTTC.

This chain uses TRBV18 with TRBJ1-1, with a possible D match to TRBD1 (6 bases). Trimming removed 0 bases from V and 6 bases from J, with 20 bases in between. The CDR3 has 17 residues. The germline gives CDR1 KGHSH, CDR2 LQKENI. The CDR3 protein is CASSPPGRTGSLAEAFF. CDR3 DNA sequence: TGTGCCAGCTCACCACCGGGACGTACAGGGAGTCTGGCTGAAGCTTTCTTT.

The chain recombines TRBV6-5 with TRBJ1-5; a possible D gene is TRBD1 (6 bases). CDR1 is MNHEY, CDR2 SVGAGI, per germline. The V and J ends lost 6 bases and 0 bases respectively, with 12 bases between them. The CDR3 is made up of 15 amino acids. The CDR3 bases are TGTGCCAGCAGCATACAGGGATATAGCAATCAGCCCCAGCATTTT. Translating it yields CASSIQGYSNQPQHF.

The count of this clone is one. The germline gene is not matched at one end of the junction; a read error may be the cause. The chain joins TRBV11-2 to TRBJ2-5, with TRBD2 as a possible D gene (6 bases). The CDR3 runs 13 residues. Looked up from germline, CDR1 is SGHAT and CDR2 is FQNNGV. The CDR3 DNA reads as TGTGCCGGCAGCTTAGTCGGAGGGGAGACCCAGTACTTC. Residues: CAGSLVGGETQYF.